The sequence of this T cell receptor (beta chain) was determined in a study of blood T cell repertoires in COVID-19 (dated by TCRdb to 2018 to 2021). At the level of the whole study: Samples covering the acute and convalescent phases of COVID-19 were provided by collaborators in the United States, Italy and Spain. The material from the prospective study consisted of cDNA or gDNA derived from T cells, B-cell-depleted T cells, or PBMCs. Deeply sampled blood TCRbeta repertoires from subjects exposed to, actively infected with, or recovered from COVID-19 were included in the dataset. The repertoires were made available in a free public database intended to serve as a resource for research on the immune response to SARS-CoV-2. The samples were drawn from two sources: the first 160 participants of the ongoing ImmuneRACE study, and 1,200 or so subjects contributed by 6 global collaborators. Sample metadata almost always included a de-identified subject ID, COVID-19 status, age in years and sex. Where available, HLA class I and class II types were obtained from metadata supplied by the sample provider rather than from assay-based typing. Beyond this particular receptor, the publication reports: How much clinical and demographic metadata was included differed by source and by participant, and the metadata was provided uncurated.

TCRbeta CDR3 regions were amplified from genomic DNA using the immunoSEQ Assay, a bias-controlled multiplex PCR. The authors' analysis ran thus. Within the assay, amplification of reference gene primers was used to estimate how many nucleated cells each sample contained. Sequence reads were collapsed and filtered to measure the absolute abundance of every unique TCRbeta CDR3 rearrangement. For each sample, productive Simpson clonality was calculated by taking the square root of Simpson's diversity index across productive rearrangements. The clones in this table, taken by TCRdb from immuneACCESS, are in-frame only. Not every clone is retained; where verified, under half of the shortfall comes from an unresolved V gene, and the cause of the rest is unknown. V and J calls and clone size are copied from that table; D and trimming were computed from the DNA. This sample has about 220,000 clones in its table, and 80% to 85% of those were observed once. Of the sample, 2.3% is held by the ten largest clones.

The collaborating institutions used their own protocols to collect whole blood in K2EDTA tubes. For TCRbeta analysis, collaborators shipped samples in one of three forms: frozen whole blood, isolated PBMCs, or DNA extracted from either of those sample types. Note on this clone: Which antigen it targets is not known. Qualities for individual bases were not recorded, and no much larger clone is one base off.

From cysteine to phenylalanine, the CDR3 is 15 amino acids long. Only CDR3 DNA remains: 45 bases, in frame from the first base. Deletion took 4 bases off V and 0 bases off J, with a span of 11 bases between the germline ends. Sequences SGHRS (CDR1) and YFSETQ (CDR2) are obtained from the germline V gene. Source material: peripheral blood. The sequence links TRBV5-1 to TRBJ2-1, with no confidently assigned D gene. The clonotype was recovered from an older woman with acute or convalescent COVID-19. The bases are TGCGCCAGCAGCATAACAAGTAACTCCTACAATGAGCAGTTCTTC. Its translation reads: CASSITSNSYNEQFF. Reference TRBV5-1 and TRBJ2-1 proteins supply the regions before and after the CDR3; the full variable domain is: KAGVTQTPRYLIKTRGQQVTLSCSPISGHRSVSWYQQTPGQGLQFLFEYFSETQRNKGNFPGRFSGRQFSNSRSEMNVSTLELGDSALYLCASSITSNSYNEQFFGPGTRLTVL.